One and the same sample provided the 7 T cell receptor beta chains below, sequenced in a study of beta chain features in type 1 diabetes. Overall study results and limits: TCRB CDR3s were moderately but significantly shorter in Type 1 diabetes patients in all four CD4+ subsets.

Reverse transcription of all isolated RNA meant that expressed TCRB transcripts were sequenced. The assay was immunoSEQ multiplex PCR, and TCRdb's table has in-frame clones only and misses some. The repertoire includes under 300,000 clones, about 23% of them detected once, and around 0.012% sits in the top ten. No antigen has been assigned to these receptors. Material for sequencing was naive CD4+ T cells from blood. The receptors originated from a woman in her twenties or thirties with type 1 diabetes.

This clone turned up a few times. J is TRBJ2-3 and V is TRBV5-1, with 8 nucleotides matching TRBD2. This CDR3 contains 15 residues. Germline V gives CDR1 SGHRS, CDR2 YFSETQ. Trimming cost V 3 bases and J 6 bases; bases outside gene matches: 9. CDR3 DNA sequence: TGCGCCAGCAGCTGGCCTAGACAGCGGGAGGATACGCAGTATTTT. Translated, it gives CASSWPRQREDTQYF. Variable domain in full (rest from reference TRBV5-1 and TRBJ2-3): KAGVTQTPRYLIKTRGQQVTLSCSPISGHRSVSWYQQTPGQGLQFLFEYFSETQRNKGNFPGRFSGRQFSNSRSEMNVSTLELGDSALYLCASSWPRQREDTQYFGPGTRLTVL.

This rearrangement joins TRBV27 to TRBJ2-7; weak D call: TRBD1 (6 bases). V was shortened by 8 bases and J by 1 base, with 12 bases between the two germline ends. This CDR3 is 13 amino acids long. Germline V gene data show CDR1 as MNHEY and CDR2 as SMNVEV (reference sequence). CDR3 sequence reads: CASATDSSYEQYF. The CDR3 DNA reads TGTGCCAGCGCTACGGACAGTTCCTACGAGCAGTACTTC.

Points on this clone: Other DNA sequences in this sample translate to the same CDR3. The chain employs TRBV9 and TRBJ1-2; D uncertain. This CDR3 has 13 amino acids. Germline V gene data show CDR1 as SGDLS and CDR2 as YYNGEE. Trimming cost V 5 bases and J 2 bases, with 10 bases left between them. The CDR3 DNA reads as TGTGCCAGCAGTGAGGGAGGGAACTATGGCTACACCTTC. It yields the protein CASSEGGNYGYTF.

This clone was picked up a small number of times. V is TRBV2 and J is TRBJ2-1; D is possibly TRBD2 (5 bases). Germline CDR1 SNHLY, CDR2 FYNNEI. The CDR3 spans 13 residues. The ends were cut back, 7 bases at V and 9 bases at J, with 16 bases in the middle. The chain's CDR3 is CASTLTSGTEQFF. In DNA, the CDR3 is TGTGCCAGCACCCTAACGTCGGGAACTGAGCAGTTCTTC.

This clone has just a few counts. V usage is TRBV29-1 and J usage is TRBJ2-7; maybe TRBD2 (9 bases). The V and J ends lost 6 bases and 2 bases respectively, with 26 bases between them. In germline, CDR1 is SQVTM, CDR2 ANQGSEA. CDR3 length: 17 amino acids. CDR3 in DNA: TGCAGCGTGCACAGGGGGTCCCAGCGGGAGGTTACCTACGAGCAGTACTTC. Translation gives CSVHRGSQREVTYEQYF.

The DNA of the CDR3 is TGCGCCAGCAGCGTCCGGGAGGGGGCCTACAATGAGCAGTTCTTC. Protein: CASSVREGAYNEQFF. The chain employs TRBV5-1 and TRBJ2-1, with 8 bases identical to TRBD2. Trimming at V came to 4 bases and at J to 2 bases, leaving 5 bases not matched to a gene. Germline V lookup: CDR1 SGHRS, CDR2 YFSETQ. The CDR3 totals 15 residues. Drawing the rest from reference TRBV5-1 and TRBJ2-1, the complete variable domain is KAGVTQTPRYLIKTRGQQVTLSCSPISGHRSVSWYQQTPGQGLQFLFEYFSETQRNKGNFPGRFSGRQFSNSRSEMNVSTLELGDSALYLCASSVREGAYNEQFFGPGTRLTVL.

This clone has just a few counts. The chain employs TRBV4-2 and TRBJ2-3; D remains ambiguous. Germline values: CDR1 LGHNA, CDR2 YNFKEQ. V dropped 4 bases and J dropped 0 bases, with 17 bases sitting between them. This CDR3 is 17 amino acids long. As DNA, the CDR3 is TGTGCCAGCAGCCGAGGTCCGGCGACGGGTAGCACAGATACGCAGTATTTT. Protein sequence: CASSRGPATGSTDTQYF.